Included here is one T cell receptor beta chain sequence, with context. Original handling: Amplification with reference gene primers provided the estimates of nucleated cell counts. Clones were sequenced by immunoSEQ multiplex PCR, and TCRdb holds only the in-frame ones, with some missing. Clone size and the V and J calls come from that table; the DNA yielded D and trimming. This table holds about 71,000 clones, roughly nine tenths found once. Trimming took 6 bases from V and 4 from J, leaving 19 bases between them. Germline V CDR1 and CDR2: MDHEN, SYDVKM. The CDR3 covers 16 residues. The data originate from a study of blood T cell repertoires in COVID-19. Looking at the study overall: Samples came from the United States, Italy and Spain, spanning acute and convalescent COVID-19. Sample material is recorded as cDNA or gDNA derived from T cells, B-cell-depleted T cells, or PBMCs.

V is TRBV28 and J is TRBJ1-5; tentative D call: TRBD1 (5 bases). The origin of this receptor is a woman aged 18 to 35 with acute or convalescent COVID-19. Sequencing was carried out using peripheral blood. The CDR3 region has the DNA TGTGCCAGCAGGACGGGGGACCAAGGACTTAATCAGCCCCAGCATTTT. It encodes CASRTGDQGLNQPQHF.